The 13 T cell receptor beta chains below all came from one sample that was sequenced in a study of neoadjuvant anti-PD-1 for oral cavity cancer. Assay: immunoSEQ multiplex PCR; the TCRdb copy retains only in-frame clones and omits some. Of more than 30,000 clones in the sample, about 36% were seen once. Time point in this sample: after neoadjuvant nivolumab, at surgical resection. The source was tumor tissue, collected after nivolumab (anti-PD-1) treatment. These receptors were obtained from a person between 40 and 85 years old with oral cavity squamous cell carcinoma.

The chain combines TRBV6-1 with TRBJ1-2; D is unresolved. Per germline, CDR1 MNHNS and CDR2 SASEGT. This CDR3 region has 11 residues. The V end was cut by 4 bases, the J end by 8 bases, with 8 bases between. This chain's CDR3 is CASSAQKGYTF. DNA for the CDR3: TGTGCCAGCAGTGCCCAAAAGGGCTACACCTTC.

The chain is built from TRBV7-3 and TRBJ2-4, with 14 positions matching TRBD2. The CDR3 contains 17 residues. Germline CDR1 SGHTA, CDR2 FQGTGA. V was pared by 4 bases and J by 6 bases, with 8 bases of the junction left unmatched. The CDR3 loop reads CASSSRTSGRQGNIQYF. The DNA for the CDR3 is TGTGCCAGCAGCTCCAGGACTAGCGGGAGGCAAGGAAACATTCAGTACTTC.

V usage is TRBV21-1 and J usage is TRBJ1-1; TRBD1 was called by the table and not checked on the DNA. TRBV21-1 is a known pseudogene. The CDR3 has 12 residues. CDR3 DNA sequence: TGTGCCAGCAGCAAAGTTTGGCACGAAGCTTTCTTT. Amino acid sequence: CASSKVWHEAFF.

This clone was counted between two and nine times. The V and J genes are TRBV27 and TRBJ2-1; D is perhaps TRBD1 (5 bases). The CDR3 consists of 14 residues. Germline V lookup: CDR1 MNHEY, CDR2 SMNVEV (reference sequence). Deletions cut 5 bases from V and 4 bases from J, with 12 bases between. The chain's CDR3 is CASSPLDRYNEQFF. The CDR3 coding sequence is TGTGCCAGCAGTCCCCTCGACAGATACAATGAGCAGTTCTTC.

This clone was seen once. V gene TRBV5-4 combines with J gene TRBJ2-7; D may be TRBD1 (6 bases). Trimming stripped 4 bases from V and 2 bases from J, with 16 bases between. CDR1 and CDR2 (germline): SGHNT, YYREEE (reference sequence). CDR3 size: 15 residues. CDR3 bases: TGTGCCAGCAGCAGGACAGACAGGCAGGCCTACGAGCAGTACTTC. Translating gives CASSRTDRQAYEQYF.

V and J are TRBV27 and TRBJ1-1; the D is unclear. The CDR3 covers 13 residues. Deletions cut 5 bases from V and 1 base from J, with 8 bases between. Per germline, CDR1 MNHEY and CDR2 SMNVEV (reference sequence). CDR3 in DNA: TGTGCCAGCAGTCCCCTGGGGAACACTGAAGCTTTCTTT. This encodes CASSPLGNTEAFF.

The chain's CDR3 is CASSPDANYGYTF. The CDR3 DNA reads as TGTGCCAGCAGCCCCGACGCCAACTATGGCTACACCTTC. The chain has TRBV7-3 and TRBJ1-2; D unresolved. The CDR3 is 13 amino acids. Germline V gene sequence: CDR1 SGHTA, CDR2 FQGTGA. V lost 5 bases to trimming and J lost 2 bases, with 9 bases between them.

This clone was seen more than once but under ten times. This chain's CDR3 is CASSLALTGYGGYTF. The CDR3 DNA is TGCGCCAGCAGCTTGGCCCTTACAGGGTATGGTGGCTACACCTTC. V usage is TRBV5-1 and J usage is TRBJ1-2; D is perhaps TRBD1 (6 bases). This CDR3 is built from 15 residues. V lost 0 bases, J lost 7 bases, and 16 bases lay in between. From germline, CDR1 is SGHRS and CDR2 YFSETQ.

This clone was recorded a few times. The chain links TRBV6-6 to TRBJ2-2; possible D gene TRBD2, 5 bases. CDR1 and CDR2 from the germline V gene are MNHNY and SVGAGI (reference sequence). V was clipped by 5 bases and J by 4 bases, with 8 bases between them. The CDR3 is 13 amino acids. CDR3 in amino acids: CASSTDFTGELFF. The CDR3 nucleotides read TGTGCCAGCAGTACGGACTTCACCGGGGAGCTGTTTTTT.

This clone occurred a few times. The gene calls are TRBV2 and TRBJ2-5; D is uncertain. Germline CDR1 reads SNHLY; CDR2 reads FYNNEI. Trimming pared 7 bases from V and 4 bases from J, leaving 13 bases between. The CDR3 runs to 13 residues. CDR3 protein: CASNAGRGETQYF. CDR3 coding DNA: TGTGCCAGCAACGCAGGCCGAGGAGAGACCCAGTACTTC.

V usage is TRBV9 and J usage is TRBJ2-1; 11 bases line up with TRBD2. The CDR3 totals 17 residues. Germline CDR1 is SGDLS and CDR2 is YYNGEE. With V trimmed by 4 bases and J by 9 bases, 15 bases remained unmatched. CDR3 in amino acids: CASSPFRGTSGGGEQFF. CDR3 in DNA: TGTGCCAGCAGCCCCTTCCGCGGGACTAGCGGAGGGGGTGAGCAGTTCTTC.

V gene TRBV11-3 combines with J gene TRBJ1-1, with D unresolved. Looked up from germline, CDR1 is SGHNT and CDR2 is YENEEA. The CDR3 spans 13 residues. Trimming took off 6 bases at V and 3 bases at J, with 11 bases between the two ends. The CDR3 DNA follows: TGTGCCAGCAGTCTCACGGGGTACACTGAAGCTTTCTTT. Translation gives CASSLTGYTEAFF.

The chain is built from TRBV19 and TRBJ1-2; maybe TRBD1 (5 bases). The CDR3 consists of 11 residues. Trimming took 8 bases from V and 4 from J, leaving 8 bases between them. The germline V gene encodes CDR1 LNHDA and CDR2 SQIVND (reference sequence). The chain's CDR3 is CASSDSYGYTF. Here the CDR3 DNA reads TGTGCCAGTTCCGACAGCTATGGCTACACCTTC.